This entry concerns a single T cell receptor beta chain. Its cognate antigen is unknown. This record belongs to a study of response to subunit inactivated influenza vaccine. Broader study findings: Authors suggested seasonal influenza vaccinations each recruit few new T cells.

One entry per CDR3 protein, called by TCRdb with MiXCR from the RT-PCR reads. The table includes about 480,000 distinct CDR3 sequences, 25% detected once. The TCR sequence derives from a man in his fifties or sixties who received an inactivated influenza vaccine. Sequencing used CD4+ T cells sorted from PBMCs, obtained roughly 5 days after vaccination.

This CDR3 is CAISDPGQGKGETQYF. CDR3 DNA: TGTGCCATCAGTGATCCCGGACAGGGAAAGGGAGAGACCCAGTACTTC. The gene calls are TRBV10-3 and TRBJ2-5; 8 bases agree with TRBD1. Per the germline V gene, CDR1 is ENHRY and CDR2 is SYGVKD. V lost 3 bases to trimming and J lost 4 bases; unmatched junction nucleotides: 10. CDR3 length: 16 amino acids.